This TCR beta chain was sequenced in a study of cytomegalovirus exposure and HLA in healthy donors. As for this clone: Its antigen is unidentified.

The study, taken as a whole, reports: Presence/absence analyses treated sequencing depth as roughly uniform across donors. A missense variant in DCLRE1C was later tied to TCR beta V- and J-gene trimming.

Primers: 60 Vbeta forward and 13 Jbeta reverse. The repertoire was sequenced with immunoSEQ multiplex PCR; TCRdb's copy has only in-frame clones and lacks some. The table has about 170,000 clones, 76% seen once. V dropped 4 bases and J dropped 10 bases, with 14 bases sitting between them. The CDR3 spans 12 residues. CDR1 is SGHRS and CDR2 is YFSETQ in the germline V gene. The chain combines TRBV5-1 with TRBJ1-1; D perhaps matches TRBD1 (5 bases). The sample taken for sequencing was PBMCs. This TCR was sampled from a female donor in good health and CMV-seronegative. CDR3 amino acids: CASSPLGEAAFF. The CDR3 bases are TGCGCCAGCAGCCCCTTGGGGGAGGCAGCTTTCTTT.